This T cell receptor (beta chain) was identified during a study of T cells in Graves' hyperthyroidism and ophthalmopathy. Study outcomes and limitations: The authors' 13 V-J model separated ophthalmopathy from stable hyperthyroidism. Blood also carried most thyroid clonotypes expanded above 0.001.

Per germline, CDR1 SGHAT and CDR2 FQNNGV. The trim removed 2 bases at V and 3 bases at J, leaving 4 bases unmatched. This CDR3 comprises 14 residues. This clonotype was recorded many times. The antigen is unknown. RNA transcripts were the template for amplifying TCR beta CDR3 regions. Carried out on the TCR CDR3, a first-round RT-PCR used the HTBI primer set. MiXCR, run by TCRdb on the multiplex PCR reads, gives a single entry per CDR3 protein. The profile shows fewer than 750,000 distinct CDR3 sequences, over 12% of them singletons. Exclusion of patients followed from uncontrolled infection, other autoimmune disease, pregnancy or lactation. PBMCs stemmed from around 10 ml fresh peripheral blood.

This chain connects TRBV11-2 to TRBJ2-7; 7 bases fit TRBD1. Sequencing was carried out using blood. This sequence was found in a woman aged 40 to 55 with Graves' ophthalmopathy. The CDR3 loop reads CASSLPGQYYEQYF. As DNA, the CDR3 is TGTGCCAGCAGCTTACCGGGACAGTACTACGAGCAGTACTTC.